These 2 T cell receptor beta chains share one sample of origin, sequenced in a study of shared clonotypes between healthy human individuals. Data came from immunoSEQ multiplex PCR; TCRdb stores just in-frame clones and leaves some out. Here the sample spans approximately 710,000 clones, roughly 88% being singletons. The specimen sequenced was memory CD8+ T cells from PBMCs. Subset reported: CD45RO+ cells pooled with CCR7-negative TemRA cells. The receptors originated from a man aged 18 to 29 in good health. Some clones in this sample may be carry-over from other donors' samples.

The chain has TRBV7-8 and TRBJ2-2; D not resolved. The CDR3 runs 13 residues. Germline assignment: CDR1 SGHVS and CDR2 FQNEAQ. Trimming removed 2 bases from V and 6 bases from J, with 7 bases in between. Here the CDR3 reads CASSLLVPGELFF. CDR3 DNA sequence: TGTGCCAGCAGCTTACTAGTCCCCGGGGAGCTGTTTTTT. Full variable domain (outside the CDR3, taken from reference TRBV7-8 and TRBJ2-2): GAGVSQSPRYKVAKRGQDVALRCDPISGHVSLFWYQQALGQGPEFLTYFQNEAQLDKSGLPSDRFFAERPEGSVSTLKIQRTQQEDSAVYLCASSLLVPGELFFGEGSRLTVL.

This clone was recorded only once. The chain combines TRBV14 with TRBJ2-1; D unresolved. V lost 1 base to trimming and J lost 9 bases, with 10 bases between them. This CDR3 has 13 residues. The germline gives CDR1 SGHDN, CDR2 FVKESK. In nucleotides, the CDR3 is TGTGCCAGCAGCCAAGGGAACGGAGTTGAGCAGTTCTTC. Amino acids: CASSQGNGVEQFF.